A selection of T cell receptor beta chains follows, all from one sample in a study of monozygotic twins with cystic fibrosis. TCRdb's table, derived via immunoSEQ multiplex PCR, lists solely in-frame clones and lacks some. The profile shows 12,000 to 15,000 clones, roughly 98% of them singletons. Sequenced input: blood. Receptor source: a girl aged 2 to 10 with cystic fibrosis. Both conserved end residues are part of each CDR3.

CDR3aa	v_gene	j_gene	len
CASSLVGAPGETQYF	TRBV5-4	TRBJ2-5	15
CASSLAATVGYNEQFF	TRBV5-4	TRBJ2-1	16
CATSQPRGEGTEAFF	TRBV15	TRBJ1-1	15
CASSLAGPDTQYF	TRBV14	TRBJ2-3	13
CASSPTRDVPRHEQFF	TRBV5-1	TRBJ2-1	16
CASTYNWGEQYF	TRBV5-4	TRBJ2-7	12
CASSVGSGSSYEQYF	TRBV9	TRBJ2-7	15
CSAREGAGYTF	TRBV20-1	TRBJ1-2	11
CASSLATSGRIYNEQFF	TRBV7-9	TRBJ2-1	17
CATSGERSSYNEQFF	TRBV10-3	TRBJ2-1	15
CASSERTGPGSGYTF	TRBV9	TRBJ1-2	15
CASSLDRASGRRRSYNEQFF	TRBV11-2	TRBJ2-1	20
CASSIKTGLADYNEQFF	TRBV7-6	TRBJ2-1	17
CASSPWDKNTEAFF	TRBV28	TRBJ1-1	14
CASHRLAGAGEQFF	TRBV2	TRBJ2-1	14
CAWSPGDTDYNEQFF	TRBV30	TRBJ2-1	15
CASSSKTRVSYEQYF	TRBV5-4	TRBJ2-7	15
CASSELGTRGRETQYF	TRBV2	TRBJ2-5	16
CASGSQTGGTEAFF	TRBV12-5	TRBJ1-1	14
CASSSIRQNSYNEQFF	TRBV28	TRBJ2-1	16
CASSQAIPTYEQYF	TRBV4-3	TRBJ2-7	14
CASSGAPVREQFF	TRBV6-1	TRBJ2-1	13
CASSLRGSGKTEAFF	TRBV5-1	TRBJ1-1	15
CSESYNEQFF	TRBV20-1	TRBJ2-1	10
CASRTAVIF	TRBV2	TRBJ1-1	9
CASSLIGGAREAFF	TRBV5-4	TRBJ1-1	14
CASSYSRLRSEQYF	TRBV6-5	TRBJ2-7	14
CASSVMRARSGNTIYF	TRBV2	TRBJ1-3	16
CASSQDYRGIYGYTF	TRBV4-3	TRBJ1-2	15
CASSIVGIPYGYTF	TRBV19	TRBJ1-2	14
CASSPSGGKSEKLFF	TRBV7-9	TRBJ1-4	15
CATSSRTGNTEAFF	TRBV15	TRBJ1-1	14
CSVGDRGYEQYF	TRBV29-1	TRBJ2-7	12
CASSHPMGQVNTEAFF	TRBV5-5	TRBJ1-1	16
CASSAPTVMNTEAFF	TRBV6-1	TRBJ1-1	15
CASSEWGNQPQHF	TRBV5-1	TRBJ1-5	13
CASTQGVLTEAFF	TRBV19	TRBJ1-1	13
CSVRQSQRLNEQFF	TRBV29-1	TRBJ2-1	14
CASSLNLGEGGYTF	TRBV7-6	TRBJ1-2	14
CASSPRLAGNTDTQYF	TRBV5-1	TRBJ2-3	16
CASSLARGSTDTQYF	TRBV7-2	TRBJ2-3	15
CASSLGSGGGVTDTQYF	TRBV7-2	TRBJ2-3	17
CASSLRAGWTLDNEQFF	TRBV27	TRBJ2-1	17
CASSFSGTGLYEQYF	TRBV7-2	TRBJ2-7	15
CASSQAQGVIEAFF	TRBV4-1	TRBJ1-1	14
CASSLAGGRNTEAFF	TRBV28	TRBJ1-1	15
CAWSVQGLDNYGYTF	TRBV30	TRBJ1-2	15
CAWRAFSSSYNEQFF	TRBV30	TRBJ2-1	15
CASSERLAALWGSYNEQFF	TRBV6-1	TRBJ2-1	19
CATSRDRTTDTQYF	TRBV15	TRBJ2-3	14
CASSWGDRTDTQYF	TRBV7-2	TRBJ2-3	14
CASSPGWNVYNEQFF	TRBV18	TRBJ2-1	15